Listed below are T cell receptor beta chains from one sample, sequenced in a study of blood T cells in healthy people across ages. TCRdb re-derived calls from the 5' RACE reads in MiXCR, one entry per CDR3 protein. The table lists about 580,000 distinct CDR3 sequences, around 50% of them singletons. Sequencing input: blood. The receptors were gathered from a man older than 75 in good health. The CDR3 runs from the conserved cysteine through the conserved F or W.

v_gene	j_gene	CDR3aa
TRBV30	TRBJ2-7	CAWIPGQGTYEQYF
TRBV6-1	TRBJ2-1	CASSRPGLRLAHNEQFF
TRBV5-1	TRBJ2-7	CASSPVGDPVEQYF
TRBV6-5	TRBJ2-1	CASSYTMGQGVGNEQFF
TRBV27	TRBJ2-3	CASSLGRDRGQTDTQYF
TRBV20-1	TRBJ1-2	CSAGSLLDGYTF
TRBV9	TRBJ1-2	CASSPQGAVNGYTF
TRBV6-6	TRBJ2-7	CASGLTRFSYEQYF
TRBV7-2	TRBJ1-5	CASSPWRDQPQHF
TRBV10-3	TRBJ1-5	CAISSDRGDQPQHF
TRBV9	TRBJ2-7	CASSVGQGASYEQYF
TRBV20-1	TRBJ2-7	CSARDPSGRTFYEQYF
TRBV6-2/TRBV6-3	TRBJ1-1	CASSSADRGWDTEAFF
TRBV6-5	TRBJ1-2	CAGSYDRDSGYGYTF
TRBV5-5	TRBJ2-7	CASSNGLAYEQYF
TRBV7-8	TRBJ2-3	CASSFGGQEWTPSTDTQYF
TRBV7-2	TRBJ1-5	CASSLWGSNQPQHF
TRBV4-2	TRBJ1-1	CASSQDVSAAGRNTEAFF
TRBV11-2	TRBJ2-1	CASSFSAGTYNEQFF
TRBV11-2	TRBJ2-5	CASSRRRGGRVQETQYF
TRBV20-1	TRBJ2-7	CSPTRQGTNEQYF
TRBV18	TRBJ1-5	CASSLTGAGQPQHF
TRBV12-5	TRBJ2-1	CASGLQGSYNEQFF
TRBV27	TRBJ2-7	CASSLRTGGASYEQYF
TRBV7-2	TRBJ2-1	CASSLGPYNEQFF
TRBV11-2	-	CASRGVQSYEQYF
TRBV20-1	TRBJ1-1	CSARPRQAPTEAFF
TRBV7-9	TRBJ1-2	CASSLHSDRLGGYTF
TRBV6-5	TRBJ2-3	CASRTTVPLEDTQYF
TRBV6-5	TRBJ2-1	CASSPRDRGRIDEQFF
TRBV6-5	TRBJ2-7	CASSYREVTGYEQYF
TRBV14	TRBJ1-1	CASSLGRAGTTEAFF
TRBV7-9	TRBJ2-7	CASSLARADYEQYF
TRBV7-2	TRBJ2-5	CASSLVVGREETQYF
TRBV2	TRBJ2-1	CASSEQLAGVHEQFF
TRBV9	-	CASSIRGNSYNEQYF
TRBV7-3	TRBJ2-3	CASSLTKWSSTDTQYF
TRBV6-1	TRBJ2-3	CASSERQPSTDTQYF
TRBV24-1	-	CATSDHGQGTETQYF
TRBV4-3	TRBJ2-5	CASSQEWREETQYF
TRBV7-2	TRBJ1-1	CASSLFAGGDNTEAFF
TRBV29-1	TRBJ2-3	CSVETTDTQYF
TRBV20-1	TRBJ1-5	CSASERQGNQPQHF
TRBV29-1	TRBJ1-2	CSVGQGTTNYGYTF
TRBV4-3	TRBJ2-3	CASSQGFGTDTQYF
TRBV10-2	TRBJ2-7	CASRDGRKLPPYEQYF
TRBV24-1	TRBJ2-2	CATSSPGQGLNTGELFF
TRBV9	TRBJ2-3	CASSAGQGGTDTQYF
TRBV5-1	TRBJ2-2	CASSLSGLVIGELFF
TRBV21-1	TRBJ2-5	CASSKTVVGEETQYF
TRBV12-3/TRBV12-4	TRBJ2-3	CASSFWRQGTDTQYF